Given below is one T cell receptor (beta chain) in context. This sample's TCRbeta library carried unique molecular identifier barcodes. TCRdb re-called the PCR reads through MiXCR, storing one row per CDR3 protein. The profile shows 350,000 to 450,000 distinct CDR3 sequences, around 21% of them singletons. These data originate in a study of T-cell reconstitution after alpha-beta-depleted transplantation in children. V was pared by 2 bases and J by 8 bases, with 12 bases between. The germline gives CDR1 DFQATT, CDR2 SNEGSKA (reference sequence). CDR3 length: 12 residues. The chain is built from TRBV20-1 and TRBJ1-2; the D is unclear. This receptor was taken from a human donor who donated a stem cell graft to a child with acute myeloid leukemia. Material: PBMCs from the stem cell graft donor, obtained from the stem cell graft. The CDR3, as DNA: TGCAGTGCTAGACTCTCGCGAAGGGGCTACACCTTC. It codes for CSARLSRRGYTF.